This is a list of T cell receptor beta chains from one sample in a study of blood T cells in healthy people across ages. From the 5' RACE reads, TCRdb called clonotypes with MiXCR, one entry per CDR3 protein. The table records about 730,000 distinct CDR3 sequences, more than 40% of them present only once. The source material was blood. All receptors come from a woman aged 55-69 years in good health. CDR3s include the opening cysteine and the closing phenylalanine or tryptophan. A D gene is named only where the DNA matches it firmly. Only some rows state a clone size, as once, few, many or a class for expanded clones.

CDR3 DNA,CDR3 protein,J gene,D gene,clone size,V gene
TGCAGTGCTCTTAGCGGGGGGGCCACAGATACGCAGTATTTT,CSALSGGATDTQYF,TRBJ2-3,TRBD2,.,TRBV20-1
TGTGCCAGCAGCCAAGATCTACAGGCCCCTCGAGGCTACACCTTC,CASSQDLQAPRGYTF,TRBJ1-2,.,.,TRBV14
TGCGCCAGCAGCTCGCTGAGCGGGGCCCAAGGGAATGAGCAGTTCTTC,CASSSLSGAQGNEQFF,TRBJ2-1,TRBD2,few,TRBV5-1
TGTGCCAGCAGTCACCCGGGTGCGGACCTAGGCTCCTACAATGAGCAGTTCTTC,CASSHPGADLGSYNEQFF,TRBJ2-1,.,.,TRBV6-5
TGTGCCAGTACCCAGGGGCCCTCGGAAAACACTGAAGCTTTCTTT,CASTQGPSENTEAFF,TRBJ1-1,.,once,TRBV19
TGCAGTGCTAGAGTGTGGACTAATGAAAAACTGTTTTTT,CSARVWTNEKLFF,TRBJ1-4,.,.,TRBV20-1
TGTGCCAGCAGTTATACGGGAGTGGTCGAGCAGTACTTC,CASSYTGVVEQYF,TRBJ2-7,.,.,TRBV12-3/TRBV12-4
TGCAGTGCCTTTAAGCGGGAGGGAGGTGTAGATACGCAGTATTTT,CSAFKREGGVDTQYF,TRBJ2-3,TRBD2,once,TRBV20-1
TGTGCCAGCAGCGGAGTACCTTCCCACGAGCAGTACTTC,CASSGVPSHEQYF,TRBJ2-7,.,.,TRBV9
TGCAGTGTATCCCGGGAAGAGACCCAGTACTTC,CSVSREETQYF,TRBJ2-5,.,.,TRBV20-1
TGCAGTGCTAGTCCCACTCGACTAAGCACCGGGGAGCTGTTTTTT,CSASPTRLSTGELFF,TRBJ2-2,.,few,TRBV20-1
TGTGCCAGCTCTGAGGGTGGGACCCAGACCTACGAGCAGTACTTC,CASSEGGTQTYEQYF,TRBJ2-7,.,.,TRBV18
TGTGCCAGCACCCCAACGGGGTCCCACAATGAGCAGTACTTC,CASTPTGSHNEQYF,TRBJ2-7,.,.,TRBV28
TGTGCCACCAGTGATCGGGTGGAGAGGGCGGGCCCAGAGACCCAGTACTTC,CATSDRVERAGPETQYF,TRBJ2-5,.,.,TRBV24-1
TGTGCCAGCAGTTACAGGGGATACGGGGTGAGGCAAGAGACCCAGTACTTC,CASSYRGYGVRQETQYF,TRBJ2-5,TRBD1,.,TRBV7-8
TGTGCCACTTTACAGGAAAACACAGATACGCAGTATTTT,CATLQENTDTQYF,TRBJ2-3,.,.,TRBV24-1
TGCAGTGCTCCAAGGGCGGGACACAATAATTCACCCCTCCACTTT,CSAPRAGHNNSPLHF,TRBJ1-6,.,.,TRBV20-1
TGTGCCAGCCCGGTCCCTAGTGCAGATACGCAGTATTTT,CASPVPSADTQYF,TRBJ2-3,.,.,TRBV6-2/TRBV6-3
TGCAGTGCTAGGGTCGGACAGCAGCTAACCTACGAGCAGTACTTC,CSARVGQQLTYEQYF,TRBJ2-7,.,.,TRBV20-1
TGTGCCAGCAGCCTAACCGGGACTAGCGTATACAATGAGCAGTTCTTC,CASSLTGTSVYNEQFF,TRBJ2-1,TRBD2,few,TRBV7-2
TGTGCCATCAGTCACGCAGGGAGGGCTTCCTACGATGAGCAGTTCTTC,CAISHAGRASYDEQFF,TRBJ2-1,TRBD2,.,TRBV10-3
TGTGCCAGCAGCGGAAGCGGGAGCTCCCCCTACGAGCAGTACTTC,CASSGSGSSPYEQYF,TRBJ2-7,TRBD2,.,TRBV7-9
TGCAGCGTTGGGGGGGGCAGCTTCAACGAGCAGTACTTC,CSVGGGSFNEQYF,TRBJ2-7,.,.,TRBV29-1
TGCAGCGTACAGGGTAATAACTACGAGCAGTACTTC,CSVQGNNYEQYF,TRBJ2-7,.,few,TRBV29-1
TGCAGTGCTAGAGGGGACTTGAGAAACCAAGAGACCCAGTACTTC,CSARGDLRNQETQYF,TRBJ2-5,.,.,TRBV20-1
TGTGCCAGCAGTCGACATGGGACTCAGCCCCAGCATTTT,CASSRHGTQPQHF,TRBJ1-5,.,.,TRBV28
TGTGCCAGCTTTAGAGGAAGGGGTAGCACAGATACGCAGTATTTT,CASFRGRGSTDTQYF,TRBJ2-3,.,few,TRBV12-3/TRBV12-4